A selection of T cell receptor beta chains follows, all from one sample in a study of cytomegalovirus exposure and HLA in healthy donors. Sequencing used immunoSEQ multiplex PCR; TCRdb keeps in-frame clones, though not all of them. The sample carries approximately 180,000 clones, roughly 79% recorded once. Material: PBMCs. These TCRs come from a woman in her late teens or twenties in good health and CMV-seropositive. The CDR3 runs from the conserved cysteine through the conserved F or W. Each record gives: clone size, V gene, D gene, J gene, CDR3 DNA, CDR3 protein. The D gene is left open where the match is weak. Clone size, where shown, is once, few, many, or a class for clones that have expanded.

size: .; V: TRBV13; D: .; J: TRBJ1-4; DNA: TGTGCCAGCAGCTTATTTCTTAATGAAAAACTGTTTTTT; CDR3: CASSLFLNEKLFF
size: .; V: TRBV10-3; D: .; J: TRBJ1-2; DNA: TGTGCCATCAGTGAGGGAGGGTTGGGTGGCTACACCTTC; CDR3: CAISEGGLGGYTF
size: .; V: TRBV9; D: .; J: TRBJ1-5; DNA: TGTGCCAGCAGCGTAGCGACTTATAGCAATCAGCCCCAGCATTTT; CDR3: CASSVATYSNQPQHF
size: .; V: TRBV21-1; D: .; J: TRBJ1-1; DNA: TGTGCCAGCAGCAAAGTCCCGGCCGGCCAGGGTGAAGCTTTCTTT; CDR3: CASSKVPAGQGEAFF
size: .; V: TRBV11-2; D: .; J: TRBJ2-1; DNA: TGTGCCAGCAGCCTGGTTTCACAATGGTACAATGAGCAGTTCTTC; CDR3: CASSLVSQWYNEQFF
size: .; V: TRBV15; D: TRBD1; J: TRBJ1-2; DNA: TGTGCCACCAGGGCGGGACAGGGCTTCTATGGCTACACCTTC; CDR3: CATRAGQGFYGYTF
size: .; V: TRBV29-1; D: TRBD1; J: TRBJ1-2; DNA: TGCAGCGTTGGGGGACAGGGTGGTGGCTACACCTTC; CDR3: CSVGGQGGGYTF
size: .; V: TRBV6-1; D: .; J: TRBJ1-5; DNA: TGTGCCAGCAGTGTAGTCAGCGCGGCCAATCAGCCCCAGCATTTT; CDR3: CASSVVSAANQPQHF
size: .; V: TRBV5-6; D: .; J: TRBJ1-1; DNA: TGTGCCAGCAGCTCCCGAGCCGGACTCGAAGCTTTCTTT; CDR3: CASSSRAGLEAFF
size: .; V: TRBV9; D: .; J: TRBJ1-1; DNA: TGTGCCAGCAGCGTGGACACGGGAGCTCCGGCTTTCTTT; CDR3: CASSVDTGAPAFF
size: .; V: TRBV7-2; D: .; J: TRBJ2-3; DNA: TGTGCCAGCAGCTTACTCGGGAACGGGGGGCGGGATACGCAGTATTTT; CDR3: CASSLLGNGGRDTQYF
size: .; V: TRBV5-1; D: TRBD2; J: TRBJ2-7; DNA: TGCGCCAGCAGCTCCGGGGGGAGCTACGAGCAGTACTTC; CDR3: CASSSGGSYEQYF
size: .; V: TRBV11-2; D: TRBD1; J: TRBJ2-7; DNA: TGTGCCAGCCACAGGGGGGTCGAATACGAGCAGTACTTC; CDR3: CASHRGVEYEQYF
size: .; V: TRBV5-1; D: TRBD2; J: TRBJ2-3; DNA: TGCGCCAGCAGCTTGGCAACTAGCGGGGCCCCGGATACGCAGTATTTT; CDR3: CASSLATSGAPDTQYF
size: .; V: TRBV28; D: .; J: TRBJ1-5; DNA: TGTGCCAGCAGTCCAAATCAGCCCCAGCATTTT; CDR3: CASSPNQPQHF
size: .; V: TRBV15; D: TRBD1; J: TRBJ2-7; DNA: TGTGCCACCAGCAGAGGCTCGGGACAGGGAAACGAGCAGTACTTC; CDR3: CATSRGSGQGNEQYF
size: .; V: TRBV5-6; D: .; J: TRBJ2-5; DNA: TGTGCCAGCAGCTTGGGAGGGGGGGCCTTACAGACCCAGTACTTC; CDR3: CASSLGGGALQTQYF
size: .; V: TRBV27; D: .; J: TRBJ2-1; DNA: TGTGCCAGCAGTTTATCGATGGGCAGGGGGGCCTTGGGTGAGCAGTTCTTC; CDR3: CASSLSMGRGALGEQFF
size: .; V: TRBV11-1; D: .; J: TRBJ2-3; DNA: TGTGCCAGCAGCTTTAGCCGGAGCGGTACGCAGTATTTT; CDR3: CASSFSRSGTQYF
size: .; V: TRBV2; D: .; J: TRBJ2-3; DNA: TGTGCCAGCCTTCAGCAGCGTCCAGATACGCAGTATTTT; CDR3: CASLQQRPDTQYF
size: .; V: TRBV30; D: TRBD1; J: TRBJ1-4; DNA: TGTGCCGGGACAGGGGAGGGCGAAAAACTGTTTTTT; CDR3: CAGTGEGEKLFF
size: .; V: TRBV5-4; D: .; J: TRBJ2-1; DNA: TGTGCCAGCAGCCGTCTTTACAATGAGCAGTTCTTC; CDR3: CASSRLYNEQFF
size: few; V: TRBV5-3; D: .; J: TRBJ1-2; DNA: TGTGCCAGAAGCTTGGCAGGGCTCTGGGGCTATGGCTACACCTTC; CDR3: CARSLAGLWGYGYTF
size: .; V: TRBV11-2; D: TRBD2; J: TRBJ2-5; DNA: TGTGCCAGCAGCCTAGCGGGGGGGTACCAAGAGACCCAGTACTTC; CDR3: CASSLAGGYQETQYF
size: .; V: TRBV7-2; D: .; J: TRBJ2-3; DNA: TGTGCCAGCAGCTCAGGGCAAGGTTGGACAGATACGCAGTATTTT; CDR3: CASSSGQGWTDTQYF
size: .; V: TRBV6-6; D: TRBD2; J: TRBJ2-1; DNA: TGTGCCAGCATCTCAGCGGGGGGTAACAATGAGCAGTTCTTC; CDR3: CASISAGGNNEQFF
size: .; V: TRBV7-9; D: TRBD1; J: TRBJ1-2; DNA: TGTGCCAGCAGCTTAGTCTTGGACAGGGGGCATGGCTACACCTTC; CDR3: CASSLVLDRGHGYTF
size: .; V: TRBV7-9; D: .; J: TRBJ1-1; DNA: TGTGCCAGCAGCTTAGAGCGGGGGCAAAGGGACACTGAAGCTTTCTTT; CDR3: CASSLERGQRDTEAFF
size: .; V: TRBV5-5; D: TRBD1; J: TRBJ2-1; DNA: TGTGCCAGCAGCTTGGAGGTGGGGCAGGGGGCAAATGAGCAGTTCTTC; CDR3: CASSLEVGQGANEQFF
size: once; V: TRBV4-1; D: .; J: TRBJ2-1; DNA: TGCGCCAGCAGCCAAGCACAGGAATACAATGAGCAGTTCTTC; CDR3: CASSQAQEYNEQFF
size: .; V: TRBV10-2; D: .; J: TRBJ1-2; DNA: TGCGCCAGCGCCTCCATGGGGGGAGTTGGCTACACCTTC; CDR3: CASASMGGVGYTF
size: .; V: TRBV7-8; D: TRBD1; J: TRBJ1-2; DNA: TGTGCCAGCAGCACCCCCCGGATATGGGACAGGCGGAATTTCGGCTACACCTTC; CDR3: CASSTPRIWDRRNFGYTF
size: .; V: TRBV27; D: .; J: TRBJ1-4; DNA: TGTGCCAGCACCATGGGGTTTGGGAGCGGCGAAAAACTGTTTTTT; CDR3: CASTMGFGSGEKLFF
size: once; V: TRBV27; D: .; J: TRBJ1-1; DNA: TGTGCCAGCAGTTTAACAGGGTGGGGTAACACTGAAGCTTTCTTT; CDR3: CASSLTGWGNTEAFF
size: .; V: TRBV7-9; D: TRBD2; J: TRBJ2-3; DNA: TGTGCCAGCAGCCGGGCGGGGGGAGCGGTCAGGGCGCAGTATTTT; CDR3: CASSRAGGAVRAQYF
size: .; V: TRBV5-1; D: .; J: TRBJ2-1; DNA: TGCGCCAGCAGCTTGTGGGGGGGCGGCGGCAATGAGCAGTTCTTC; CDR3: CASSLWGGGGNEQFF
size: few; V: TRBV5-1; D: TRBD2; J: TRBJ2-2; DNA: TGCGCCAGCAGCGAAGGACTAGCTAGCGGGGAGCTGTTTTTT; CDR3: CASSEGLASGELFF
size: .; V: TRBV7-6; D: .; J: TRBJ2-2; DNA: TGTGCCAGCAGCTTAGTTGGCTTTCGGGTCGGTAGAATCGGGGAGCTGTTTTTT; CDR3: CASSLVGFRVGRIGELFF
size: .; V: TRBV5-6; D: .; J: TRBJ2-7; DNA: TGTGCCAGCAGCTTAAGACAGATCCGCACCTACGAGCAGTACTTC; CDR3: CASSLRQIRTYEQYF
size: .; V: TRBV25-1; D: .; J: TRBJ2-5; DNA: TGTGCCAGCACCTACCGTACTCAAGAGACCCAGTACTTC; CDR3: CASTYRTQETQYF